Listed here are 11 T cell receptor beta chains from one sample, sequenced in a study of blood T cell repertoires in COVID-19. The table came from immunoSEQ multiplex PCR; TCRdb's copy has only in-frame clones and leaves some out. The sample includes 240,000 or so clones, 86% seen only once; the top ten take roughly an eighth. The sample consisted of peripheral blood. The receptors were gathered from a man older than 75 with acute or convalescent COVID-19.

The genes are TRBV3-1 (or the pseudogene TRBV3-2) and TRBJ1-6, with D perhaps matching TRBD1 (6 bases). Between the trimmed V and J ends, which lost 8 bases and 7 bases, there was a span of 9 bases. The CDR3 is made up of 12 amino acids. CDR1 and CDR2 (germline): LGHDT, YNNKEL (reference sequence). This CDR3 reads CASLTGNSPLHF. The CDR3, as DNA: TGTGCCAGCCTAACAGGGAATTCACCCCTCCACTTT.

The chain is built from TRBV25-1 and TRBJ1-4; 7 bases are a match to TRBD1. The V segment lost 3 bases and the J segment 7 bases; nucleotides outside the gene matches: 8. There are 15 residues in the CDR3. In germline, CDR1 is MGHDK, CDR2 SYGVNS. The CDR3 sequence is CASSDSRGKVEKLFF. The CDR3 DNA reads as TGTGCCAGCAGTGATTCCAGGGGGAAGGTTGAAAAACTGTTTTTT.

The chain couples TRBV7-2 to TRBJ2-7; D possibly corresponds to TRBD1 (5 bases). With 1 base removed from V and 6 bases from J, the gap between germline ends came to 13 bases. Germline assignment: CDR1 SGHTA and CDR2 FQGNSA. This CDR3 region has 14 residues. CDR3 DNA: TGTGCCAGCAGCTTAGACAGGTTGTTGAGCGAGCAGTACTTC. This sequence encodes CASSLDRLLSEQYF. The variable domain in full, completed from reference TRBV7-2 and TRBJ2-7, reads GAGVSQSPSNKVTEKGKDVELRCDPISGHTALYWYRQSLGQGLEFLIYFQGNSAPDKSGLPSDRFSAERTGGSVSTLTIQRTQQEDSAVYLCASSLDRLLSEQYFGPGTRLTVT.

This rearrangement joins TRBV10-3 to TRBJ2-6, with 7 nucleotides matching TRBD1. Germline V gene sequence: CDR1 ENHRY, CDR2 SYGVKD. The V and J ends lost 6 bases and 0 bases, in that order; junction bases with no gene match: 8. The CDR3 length is 17 residues. CDR3 DNA: TGTGCCATCAGGGGGGACAGATCGGACTCTGGGGCCAACGTCCTGACTTTC. This codes for CAIRGDRSDSGANVLTF.

The V and J genes are TRBV3-1 (or the pseudogene TRBV3-2) and TRBJ2-7; unclear D gene. CDR1 LGHDT and CDR2 YNNKEL come from the germline V gene (reference sequence). V was cut by 3 bases and J by 3 bases, with 3 bases left in between. The CDR3 is made up of 11 amino acids. CDR3: CASSHVYEQYF. The CDR3 DNA is TGTGCCAGCAGCCACGTCTACGAGCAGTACTTC.

Concerning this clone itself: Other DNA sequences from this sample encode an identical CDR3 as well. The V and J genes are TRBV28 and TRBJ1-5, with TRBD1 matching over 7 bases. Germline trimming cut 1 base from V and 5 bases from J; bases unmatched to any gene: 2. The CDR3 spans 14 residues. Per germline, CDR1 MDHEN and CDR2 SYDVKM. The CDR3 DNA sequence: TGTGCCAGCAGTTTATCAGGGGGAGATCAGCCCCAGCATTTT. It is translated as CASSLSGGDQPQHF. Complete variable domain (other parts from reference TRBV28 and TRBJ1-5): DVKVTQSSRYLVKRTGEKVFLECVQDMDHENMFWYRQDPGLGLRLIYFSYDVKMKEKGDIPEGYSVSREKKERFSLILESASTNQTSMYLCASSLSGGDQPQHFGDGTRLSIL.

Worth noting for this clone: Other DNA sequences in this sample translate to the same CDR3. This chain uses TRBV27 with TRBJ1-5, with TRBD1 matching 9 bases. From germline, CDR1 is MNHEY and CDR2 SMNVEV (reference sequence). V was clipped by 5 bases and J by 3 bases; unmatched bases: 5. The CDR3 runs to 15 residues. CDR3 amino acids: CASSPGTGINQPQHF. DNA of the CDR3: TGTGCCAGCAGTCCTGGGACAGGGATCAATCAGCCCCAGCATTTT.

This chain connects TRBV19 to TRBJ2-1; TRBD2 matches 8 bases. J lost 10 bases, V lost 1 base, and 3 bases had no gene match. The CDR3 is made up of 13 amino acids. The germline V gene has CDR1 LNHDA and CDR2 SQIVND (reference sequence). CDR3: CASSIARGGEQFF. The CDR3 coding sequence is TGTGCCAGTAGTATAGCCCGGGGGGGGGAGCAGTTCTTC.

This clone was seen a handful of times. This sequence joins TRBV4-2 and TRBJ1-2; D might be TRBD1 (6 bases). Germline-derived CDR1 and CDR2 are LGHNA and YNFKEQ. V was pared by 0 bases and J by 1 base, with 9 bases between. The CDR3 is made up of 15 amino acids. DNA of the CDR3: TGTGCCAGCAGCCAAGAGCCAGGGGTTAACTATGGCTACACCTTC. Protein sequence: CASSQEPGVNYGYTF.

The V and J genes are TRBV7-2 and TRBJ1-1, with TRBD1 matching over 9 bases. The CDR3 extends over 14 amino acids. Per germline, CDR1 SGHTA and CDR2 FQGNSA. Trimming took 5 bases from V and 6 from J; bases not matched to a gene: 7. Here the CDR3 DNA reads TGTGCCAGCAGCATTGGGACAGGGACCGCTGAAGCTTTCTTT. Its protein product is CASSIGTGTAEAFF.

This chain links TRBV19 with TRBJ2-4, with 7 bases aligning to TRBD1. Germline-derived CDR1 and CDR2 are LNHDA and SQIVND (reference sequence). The CDR3 has 17 amino acids. The J segment lost 0 bases and the V segment lost 5 bases, leaving 10 bases of the junction unmatched. The CDR3 spells CASSPRDRSLAKNIQYF. In DNA form, the CDR3 reads TGTGCCAGTAGTCCCCGGGACAGAAGCTTAGCCAAAAACATTCAGTACTTC. The whole variable domain, remainder taken from reference TRBV19 and TRBJ2-4, is DGGITQSPKYLFRKEGQNVTLSCEQNLNHDAMYWYRQDPGQGLRLIYYSQIVNDFQKGDIAEGYSVSREKKESFPLTVTSAQKNPTAFYLCASSPRDRSLAKNIQYFGAGTRLSVL.